A selection of T cell receptor beta chains follows, all from one sample in a study of T cells in Graves' hyperthyroidism and ophthalmopathy. One entry per CDR3 protein, called by TCRdb with MiXCR from the multiplex PCR reads. The sample lists 750,000 to 950,000 distinct CDR3 sequences, 35% to 40% seen once, with approximately 8.7% in the top ten. Sample: blood. These receptors were obtained from a man in his late teens or twenties with Graves' hyperthyroidism. Each CDR3 is given with its conserved first and last residue. Each record gives: V gene, J gene, D gene, clone size, CDR3 DNA, CDR3 protein. D genes are given only for firm matches. Clone size is given for some rows only: seen once, a few or many times, or a class if the clone is expanded.

V: TRBV6-1
J: TRBJ2-5
D: TRBD2
size: .
DNA: TGTGCCAGCAGACCCCTCGGACTAGCGGGAGATCTGGGGAGAGAGACCCAGTACTTC
CDR3: CASRPLGLAGDLGRETQYF

V: TRBV7-8
J: TRBJ2-7
D: TRBD2
size: few
DNA: TGTGCCAGCAGCTTAAACCCTCGGCTAGCGGGGACCGAGCAGTACTTC
CDR3: CASSLNPRLAGTEQYF

V: TRBV6-6
J: TRBJ1-5
D: .
size: once
DNA: TGTGCCAGCAGATCCCACAGGGAGGACAATCAGCCCCAGCATTTT
CDR3: CASRSHREDNQPQHF

V: TRBV14
J: TRBJ1-2
D: .
size: .
DNA: TGTGCCAGCAGTCCTCGGGACGGCATCCCCTATGGCTACACCTTC
CDR3: CASSPRDGIPYGYTF

V: TRBV7-9
J: TRBJ2-2
D: .
size: many
DNA: TGTGCCAGTAGTCTTCCGAACACCGGGGAGCTGTTTTTT
CDR3: CASSLPNTGELFF

V: TRBV2
J: TRBJ2-1
D: .
size: .
DNA: TGTGCCAGCCTACAGGGCGTCGAGCAGTTCTTC
CDR3: CASLQGVEQFF

V: TRBV15
J: TRBJ1-4
D: .
size: many
DNA: TGTGCCACCAGCAGAGATCCCGGGGATGAAAAACTGTTTTTT
CDR3: CATSRDPGDEKLFF

V: TRBV7-2
J: TRBJ2-7
D: .
size: .
DNA: TGTGCCAGCAGCTTAGACGAGGGCGGGAATCTCTACGAGCAGTACTTC
CDR3: CASSLDEGGNLYEQYF

V: TRBV10-3
J: TRBJ1-2
D: .
size: .
DNA: TGTGCCAGCAGTGGTCGAAATTCTGGGGGCTACACCTTC
CDR3: CASSGRNSGGYTF

V: TRBV2
J: TRBJ2-2
D: .
size: few
DNA: TGTGCCAGCAGTTACCGGGGCAGGAACACCGGGGAGCTGTTTTTT
CDR3: CASSYRGRNTGELFF

V: TRBV29-1
J: TRBJ2-2
D: .
size: many
DNA: TGCAGCGTTGAAGTGCAGGCGGGCACCGGGGAGCTGTTTTTT
CDR3: CSVEVQAGTGELFF

V: TRBV4-1
J: TRBJ1-5
D: .
size: .
DNA: TGCGCCAGCAGCCAAGGTCGGGGGCAACGGAATCAGCCCCAGCATTTT
CDR3: CASSQGRGQRNQPQHF

V: TRBV28
J: TRBJ1-5
D: .
size: .
DNA: TGTGCCAGCAGTTTCGGCGCGCCCCAGGACAATCAGCCCCAGCATTTT
CDR3: CASSFGAPQDNQPQHF

V: TRBV25-1
J: TRBJ2-5
D: .
size: .
DNA: TGTGCCAGCAGTTCACCCCCAACGGAGACCCAGTACTTC
CDR3: CASSSPPTETQYF

V: TRBV7-2
J: TRBJ1-1
D: .
size: .
DNA: TGTGCCAGCAGCTTGCCCCCCCGGGGAACGGGGACTGAAGCTTTCTTT
CDR3: CASSLPPRGTGTEAFF

V: TRBV20-1
J: TRBJ2-7
D: .
size: .
DNA: TGCAGTGCTAGGGATAGGGGGAGCAGGGAACTATGGTCCTACGAGCAGTACTTC
CDR3: CSARDRGSRELWSYEQYF

V: TRBV10-1
J: TRBJ2-7
D: .
size: many
DNA: TGTGCCAGCAGCTACGAGCAGTACTTC
CDR3: CASSYEQYF

V: TRBV9
J: TRBJ1-1
D: .
size: once
DNA: TGTGCCAGCAGCGCAGGACAGCAGAACACTGAAGCTTTCTTT
CDR3: CASSAGQQNTEAFF

V: TRBV6-5
J: TRBJ1-5
D: .
size: few
DNA: TGTGCCAGCAGTGCCCGACAGGCTTATCAGCCCCAGCATTTT
CDR3: CASSARQAYQPQHF

V: TRBV11-2
J: TRBJ1-4
D: TRBD1
size: few
DNA: TGTGCCAGCAGCATAGGACAGGGAACGCTTGAAAAACTGTTTTTT
CDR3: CASSIGQGTLEKLFF

V: TRBV29-1
J: TRBJ1-2
D: TRBD1
size: .
DNA: TGCAGCGTCCCCGATTCTTCTGGGACAGGGCCCGGCTACACCTTC
CDR3: CSVPDSSGTGPGYTF

V: TRBV2
J: TRBJ2-1
D: .
size: .
DNA: TGTGCCAGCAGTGAGGCCTACAATGAGCAGTTCTTC
CDR3: CASSEAYNEQFF

V: TRBV7-2
J: TRBJ2-7
D: TRBD1
size: many
DNA: TGTGCCAGCAGCCCCTGGGGGACAGGGGGCGAGCAGTACTTC
CDR3: CASSPWGTGGEQYF